The clone carrying this TCR beta chain was detected only a few times. The data were taken from a study of blood T cell repertoires in COVID-19. Study-level information: From the United States, Italy and Spain came samples of acute and convalescent COVID-19.

Assay used: immunoSEQ multiplex PCR; TCRdb lists only in-frame clones, some missing. The table records about 250,000 clones, roughly 91% of them present only once. CDR1 is SGHDT and CDR2 is YYEEEE in the germline V gene. The CDR3 length is 12 residues. V gave up 3 bases and J gave up 3 bases, with 3 bases separating them. Sequenced: peripheral blood. This chain connects TRBV5-6 to TRBJ2-2; D unresolved. The sequence derives from a man aged 25 to 45 with COVID-19, enrolled during active disease. The CDR3 here is CASSSYTGELFF. CDR3 bases: TGTGCCAGCAGCTCTTACACCGGGGAGCTGTTTTTT.